This TCR beta chain was sequenced during a study of blood T cell repertoires in COVID-19. Trimming shortened V by 0 bases and J by 2 bases, and 7 bases separated the two germline ends. Germline V gives CDR1 MNHEY, CDR2 SVGAGI. This CDR3 has 14 residues. The method was immunoSEQ multiplex PCR; TCRdb's version includes in-frame clones alone and lacks a portion of them. The sample consists of under 200,000 clones, less than 85% of them appearing once. This TCR derives from a woman aged 60-70 years with COVID-19, enrolled during active disease. Sequenced sample: peripheral blood. The chain joins TRBV6-5 to TRBJ2-5, with D possibly TRBD2 on 5 matching bases. Here the CDR3 reads CASSYSGRQETQYF. The DNA for the CDR3 is TGTGCCAGCAGTTACTCAGGGAGACAAGAGACCCAGTACTTC.